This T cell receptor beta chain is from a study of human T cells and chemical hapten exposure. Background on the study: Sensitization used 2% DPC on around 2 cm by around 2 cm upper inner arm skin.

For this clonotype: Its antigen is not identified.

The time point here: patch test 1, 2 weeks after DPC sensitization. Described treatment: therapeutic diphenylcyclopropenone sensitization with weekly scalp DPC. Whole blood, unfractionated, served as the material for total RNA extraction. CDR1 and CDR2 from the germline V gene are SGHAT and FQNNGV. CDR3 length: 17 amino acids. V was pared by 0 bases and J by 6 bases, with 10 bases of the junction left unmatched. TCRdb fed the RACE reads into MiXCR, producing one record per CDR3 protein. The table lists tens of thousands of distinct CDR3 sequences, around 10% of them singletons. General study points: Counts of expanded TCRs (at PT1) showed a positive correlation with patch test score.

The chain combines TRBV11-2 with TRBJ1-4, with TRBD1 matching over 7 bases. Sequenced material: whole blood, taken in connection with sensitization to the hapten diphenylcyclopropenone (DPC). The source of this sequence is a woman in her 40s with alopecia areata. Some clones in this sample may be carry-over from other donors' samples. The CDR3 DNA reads TGTGCCAGCAGCTTAGACCATCAGGGGGTCATTTATGAAAAACTGTTTTTT. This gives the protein CASSLDHQGVIYEKLFF.